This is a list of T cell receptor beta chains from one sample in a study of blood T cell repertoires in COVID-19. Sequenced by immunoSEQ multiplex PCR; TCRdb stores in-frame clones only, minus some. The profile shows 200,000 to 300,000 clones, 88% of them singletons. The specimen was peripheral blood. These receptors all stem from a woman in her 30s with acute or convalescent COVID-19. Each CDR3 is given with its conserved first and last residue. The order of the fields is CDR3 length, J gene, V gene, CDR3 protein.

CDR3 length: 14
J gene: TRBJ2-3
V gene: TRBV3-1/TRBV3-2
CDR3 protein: CASSRMNSQLSQYF

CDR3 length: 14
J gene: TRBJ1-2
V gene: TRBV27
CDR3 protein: CASSLGGLRGGYTF

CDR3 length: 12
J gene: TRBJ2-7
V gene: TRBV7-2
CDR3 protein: CASSFRGDRQYF

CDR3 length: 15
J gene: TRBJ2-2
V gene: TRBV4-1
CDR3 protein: CASSQRLGGTGELFF

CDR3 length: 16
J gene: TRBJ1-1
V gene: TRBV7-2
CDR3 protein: CASSQLGGRRNTEAFF

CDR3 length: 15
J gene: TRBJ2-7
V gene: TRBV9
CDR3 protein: CASSFRAGTSYEQYF

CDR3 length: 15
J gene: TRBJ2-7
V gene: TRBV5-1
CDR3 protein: CASSTTSGKGREQYF

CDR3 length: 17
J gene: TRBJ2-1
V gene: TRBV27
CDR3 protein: CASSPLSGLLRSNEQFF

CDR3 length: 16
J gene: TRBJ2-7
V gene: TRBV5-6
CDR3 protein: CASSLRVAGVSYEQYF

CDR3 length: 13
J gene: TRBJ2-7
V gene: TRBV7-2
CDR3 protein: CASSLLQGYEQYF

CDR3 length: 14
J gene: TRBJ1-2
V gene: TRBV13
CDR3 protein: CASSRDRTAYGYTF

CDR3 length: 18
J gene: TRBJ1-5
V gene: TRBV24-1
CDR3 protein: CATSARTGGSYSNQPQHF

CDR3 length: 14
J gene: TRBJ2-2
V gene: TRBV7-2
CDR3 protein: CASSLGGGPGELFF

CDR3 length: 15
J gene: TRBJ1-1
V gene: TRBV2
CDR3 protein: CASSEVQGAIAEAFF

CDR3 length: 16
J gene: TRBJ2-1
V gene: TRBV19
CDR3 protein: CASKNSGTSGYNEQFF

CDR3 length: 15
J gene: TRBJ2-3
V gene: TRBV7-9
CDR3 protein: CASSFWDRVTDTQYF

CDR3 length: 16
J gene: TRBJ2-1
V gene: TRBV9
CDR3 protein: CASSQPPGLAGNEQFF

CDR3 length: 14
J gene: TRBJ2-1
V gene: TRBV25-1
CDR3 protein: CASGRDITDGEQFF

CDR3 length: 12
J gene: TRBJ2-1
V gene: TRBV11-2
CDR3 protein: CASSPGYYEQFF

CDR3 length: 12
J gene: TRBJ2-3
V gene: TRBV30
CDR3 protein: CAWSVLTDTQYF

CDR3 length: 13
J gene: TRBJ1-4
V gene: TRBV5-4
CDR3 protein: CASSRSTGEGLFF

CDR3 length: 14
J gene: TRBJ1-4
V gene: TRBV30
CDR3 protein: CAWQTGGVGEKLFF

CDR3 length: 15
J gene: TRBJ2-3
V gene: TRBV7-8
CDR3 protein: CASSSWASSTDTQYF

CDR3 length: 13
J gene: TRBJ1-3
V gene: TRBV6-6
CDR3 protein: CASQGGSGNTIYF

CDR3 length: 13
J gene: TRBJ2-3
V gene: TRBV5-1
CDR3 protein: CASSWEGTDTQYF

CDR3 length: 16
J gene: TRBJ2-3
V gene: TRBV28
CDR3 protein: CASSLSAGGGTDTQYF

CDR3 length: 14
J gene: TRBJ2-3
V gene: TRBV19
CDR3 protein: CASTVGGSTDTQYF

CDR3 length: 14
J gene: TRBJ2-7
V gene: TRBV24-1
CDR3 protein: CATSDSGQRDEQYF

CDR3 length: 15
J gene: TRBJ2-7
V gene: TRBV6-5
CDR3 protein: CASSQSGTGPYEQYF

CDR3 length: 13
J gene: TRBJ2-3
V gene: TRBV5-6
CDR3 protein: CASSRVGTDTQYF

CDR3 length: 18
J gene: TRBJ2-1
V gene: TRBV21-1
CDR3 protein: CASRKPLDRPLSYNEQFF

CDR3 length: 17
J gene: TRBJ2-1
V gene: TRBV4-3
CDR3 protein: CASSQDPELAGVNEQFF

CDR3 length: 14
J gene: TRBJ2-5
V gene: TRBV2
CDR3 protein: CASRAGAVGETQYF

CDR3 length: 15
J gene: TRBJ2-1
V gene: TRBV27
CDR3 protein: CASSLGREGYNEQFF

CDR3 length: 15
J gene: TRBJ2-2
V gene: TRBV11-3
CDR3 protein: CASSPGTFNTGELFF

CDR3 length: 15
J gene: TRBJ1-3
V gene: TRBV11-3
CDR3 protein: CASSLAQGAGNTIYF

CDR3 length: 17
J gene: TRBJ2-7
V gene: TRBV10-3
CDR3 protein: CAISEPGGRGSSYEQYF

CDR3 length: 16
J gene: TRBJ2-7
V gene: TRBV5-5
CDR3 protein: CASSLAGQGSGYEQYF

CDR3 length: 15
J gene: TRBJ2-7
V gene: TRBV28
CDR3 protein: CASSFMGGASYEQYF

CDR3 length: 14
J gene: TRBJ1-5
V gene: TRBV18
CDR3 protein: CASAPGQRQQPQHF

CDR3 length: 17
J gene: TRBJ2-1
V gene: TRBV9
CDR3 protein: CASSLDPTSGSHNEQFF

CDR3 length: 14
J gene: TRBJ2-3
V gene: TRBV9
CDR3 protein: CASSVGFLTDTQYF

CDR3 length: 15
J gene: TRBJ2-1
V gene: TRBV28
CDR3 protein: CASTVGGGSYNEQFF

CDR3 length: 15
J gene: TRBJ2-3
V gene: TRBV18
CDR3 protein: CASSPPFPRTDTQYF

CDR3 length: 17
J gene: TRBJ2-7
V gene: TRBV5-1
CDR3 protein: CASSLLGSGQGTYEQYF

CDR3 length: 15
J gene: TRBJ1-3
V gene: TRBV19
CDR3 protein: CASKRGFFSGNTIYF

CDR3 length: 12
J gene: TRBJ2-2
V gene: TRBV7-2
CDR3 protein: CASSHRAGELFF

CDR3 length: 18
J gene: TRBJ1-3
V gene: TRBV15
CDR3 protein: CATSPGEEGLGSGNTIYF

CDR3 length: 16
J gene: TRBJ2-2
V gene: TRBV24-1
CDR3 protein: CATSEPSGVNTGELFF

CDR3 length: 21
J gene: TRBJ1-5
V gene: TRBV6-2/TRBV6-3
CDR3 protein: CASSYSIEVGWSLVRNQPQHF

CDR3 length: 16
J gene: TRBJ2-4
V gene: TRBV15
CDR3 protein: CATSRGQGGAKNIQYF

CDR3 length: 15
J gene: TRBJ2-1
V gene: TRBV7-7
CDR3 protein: CASSLQDSSYNEQFF

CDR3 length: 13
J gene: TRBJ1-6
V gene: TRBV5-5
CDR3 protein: CASSLTGSPPLHF

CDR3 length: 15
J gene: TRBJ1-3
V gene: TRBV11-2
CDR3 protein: CASSFGTASGNTIYF

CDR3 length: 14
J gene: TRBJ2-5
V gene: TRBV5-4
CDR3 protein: CASSLRTGQETQYF

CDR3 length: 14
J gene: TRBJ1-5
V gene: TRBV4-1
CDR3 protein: CASSGQNSNQPQHF

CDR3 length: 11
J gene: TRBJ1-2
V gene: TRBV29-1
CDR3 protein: CSAWTGEGYTF

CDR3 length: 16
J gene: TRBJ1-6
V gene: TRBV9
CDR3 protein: CASSSGTSSYNSPLHF

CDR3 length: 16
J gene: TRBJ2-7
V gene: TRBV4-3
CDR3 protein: CASSQGTSGRAGEQYF

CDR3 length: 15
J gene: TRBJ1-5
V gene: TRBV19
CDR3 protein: CASSMGRGSNQPQHF